This passage covers 30 T cell receptor beta chains from one sample sequenced in a study of shared clonotypes between healthy human individuals. Measured with immunoSEQ multiplex PCR; TCRdb has only the in-frame clones, and not every one. Among around 1,900,000 clones listed, 93% were seen once. In the naive CD8 group, cells lacked CD45RO and were positively selected for CCR7, so terminally differentiated effector memory CD45RA+ cells were left out. Sequencing input: naive CD8+ T cells from PBMCs. These receptors were collected from a young man in good health. Some clones in this sample may be carry-over from other donors' samples.

J is TRBJ1-3 and V is TRBV19; 8 bases are a match to TRBD1. This CDR3 comprises 15 residues. V was pared by 6 bases and J by 2 bases, with 6 bases of the junction left unmatched. Germline CDR1 LNHDA, CDR2 SQIVND (reference sequence). DNA for the CDR3: TGTGCCAGTAGGGACAGGGAGGAACCTGGAAACACCATATATTTT. It is translated as CASRDREEPGNTIYF.

The V gene is TRBV16, the J gene TRBJ2-7; D might be TRBD1 or TRBD2, each matching 5 bases. CDR3 length: 16 amino acids. The V end was cut by 3 bases, the J end by 3 bases, with 18 bases between. Germline CDR1 KGHSY, CDR2 FQNENV. As DNA, the CDR3 is TGTGCCAGCAGCCAGGGCCCGGGACGGCTAAACTACGAGCAGTACTTC. Translation gives CASSQGPGRLNYEQYF.

This chain links TRBV7-9 with TRBJ2-7, with D perhaps TRBD1 or TRBD2 (5 bases each). V was pared by 5 bases and J by 5 bases, with 13 bases between. Looked up from germline, CDR1 is SEHNR and CDR2 is FQNEAQ (reference sequence). The CDR3 sequence is 13 residues long. CDR3 protein: CASSRGREHEQYF. The CDR3 DNA sequence: TGTGCCAGCAGCCGGGGCAGGGAACACGAGCAGTACTTC.

J is TRBJ1-2 and V is TRBV25-1; 8 bases fit TRBD1. CDR3 length equals 14 residues. J gave up 3 bases and V 4 bases, and 4 bases lay outside the gene matches. The germline V gene encodes CDR1 MGHDK and CDR2 SYGVNS. Here the CDR3 reads CASSGRGQDYGYTF. DNA of the CDR3: TGTGCCAGCAGTGGCAGGGGGCAAGACTATGGCTACACCTTC.

This chain joins TRBV7-9 and TRBJ2-1; TRBD1 matches 10 bases. Germline V lookup: CDR1 SEHNR, CDR2 FQNEAQ (reference sequence). V was clipped by 5 bases and J by 7 bases; unmatched bases: 8. CDR3 size: 15 residues. The CDR3 spells CASSLRQGARNEQFF. In DNA, the CDR3 is TGTGCCAGCAGCCTAAGACAGGGGGCGAGGAATGAGCAGTTCTTC. Drawing the rest from reference TRBV7-9 and TRBJ2-1, the complete variable domain is DTGVSQNPRHKITKRGQNVTFRCDPISEHNRLYWYRQTLGQGPEFLTYFQNEAQLEKSRLLSDRFSAERPKGSFSTLEIQRTEQGDSAMYLCASSLRQGARNEQFFGPGTRLTVL.

The chain has TRBV6-6 and TRBJ1-3; TRBD1 aligns across 7 bases. Germline V gene lookup returns CDR1 MNHNY and CDR2 SVGAGI (reference sequence). With 5 bases clipped from V and 2 bases from J, the junction kept 3 bases outside the gene matches. This CDR3 is built from 14 residues. The CDR3: CASSLDRAGNTIYF. Here the CDR3 DNA reads TGTGCCAGCAGTCTTGACAGGGCTGGAAACACCATATATTTT.

This sequence joins TRBV30 and TRBJ2-1; TRBD1 agrees at 8 bases. The CDR3 contains 14 residues. Per the germline V gene, CDR1 is GTSNPN and CDR2 is SVGIG (reference sequence). V trimming: 2 bases; J trimming: 5 bases; junction bases outside the gene matches: 5. The CDR3: CAWSPGTGHNEQFF. The DNA for the CDR3 is TGTGCCTGGAGTCCCGGGACAGGCCACAATGAGCAGTTCTTC.

The chain has TRBV19 and TRBJ2-5; TRBD2 matches 7 bases. J was trimmed by 5 bases and V by 4 bases; bases with no gene match: 16. CDR1 and CDR2 from the germline V gene are LNHDA and SQIVND (reference sequence). The CDR3 length is 17 residues. The CDR3 DNA follows: TGTGCCAGTAGTACCGGGACTACCCTCAAAGTTCTGGAGACCCAGTACTTC. Residues: CASSTGTTLKVLETQYF.

Worth noting for this clone: Other DNA sequences of this sample code for an identical CDR3. The chain recombines TRBV15 with TRBJ2-7, with 8 bases lining up with TRBD1. This CDR3 has 14 residues. V shed 1 base and J 2 bases; nucleotides not matched to a gene: 1. The germline V gene has CDR1 LNHNV and CDR2 YYDKDF (reference sequence). As DNA, the CDR3 is TGTGCCACCAGCAGAGGGACAGGGACCTACGAGCAGTACTTC. Amino acid sequence: CATSRGTGTYEQYF.

Regarding this clone: The sample holds other DNA sequences that translate to the same CDR3. The chain is built from TRBV27 and TRBJ2-7, with TRBD2 as a possible D gene (5 bases). Germline CDR1 reads MNHEY; CDR2 reads SMNVEV (reference sequence). Trimming removed 5 bases from V and 2 bases from J, with 13 bases in between. CDR3 length: 14 amino acids. CDR3 loop: CASSLGLATYEQYF. The CDR3 nucleotides read TGTGCCAGCAGTCTCGGACTCGCGACCTACGAGCAGTACTTC.

The gene calls are TRBV2 and TRBJ2-7; TRBD2 is a possible D gene (5 bases). Between the trimmed V and J ends, which lost 5 bases and 2 bases, there was a span of 13 bases. The germline CDR1 and CDR2 sequences are SNHLY and FYNNEI. This CDR3 has 14 residues. In DNA, the CDR3 is TGTGCCAGCAGTTCCCTCGCGGGCACCTACGAGCAGTACTTC. It translates to CASSSLAGTYEQYF.

The chain uses TRBV4-1 and TRBJ2-3; no reliable D call. The CDR3 length is 8 residues. The V gene's germline CDR1 is MGHRA and CDR2 YSYEKL. The CDR3 is CGASTQYF. DNA for the CDR3: TGCGGCGCCTCTACGCAGTATTTT.

The V and J genes are TRBV28 and TRBJ2-2; no definite D call. CDR1 and CDR2 (germline): MDHEN, SYDVKM. The CDR3 covers 15 residues. V lost 5 bases, J lost 2 bases, and 12 bases lay in between. CDR3 nucleotide sequence: TGTGCCAGCAGTCCCATGGACCTTAACACCGGGGAGCTGTTTTTT. It yields the protein CASSPMDLNTGELFF.

This chain joins TRBV4-2 and TRBJ2-7, with 10 bases matching TRBD2. The CDR3 runs 16 residues. The V gene's germline CDR1 is LGHNA and CDR2 YNFKEQ. V was pared by 5 bases and J by 1 base, with 8 bases of the junction left unmatched. CDR3 loop: CASSTLAGGPSYEQYF. CDR3 coding DNA: TGTGCCAGCAGCACGTTAGCGGGAGGCCCTTCCTACGAGCAGTACTTC.

V is TRBV2 and J is TRBJ1-1; D not certain. Trimming took 8 bases from V and 2 from J, leaving 12 bases between them. From germline, CDR1 is SNHLY and CDR2 FYNNEI. CDR3 length: 13 amino acids. The CDR3 sequence: CASFRHLNTEAFF. DNA for the CDR3: TGTGCCAGCTTTCGACACCTAAACACTGAAGCTTTCTTT.

The V call is TRBV2, the J call TRBJ2-7; D is ambiguous. V lost 9 bases, J lost 6 bases, and 15 bases lay in between. Germline V CDR1 and CDR2: SNHLY, FYNNEI. The CDR3 is made up of 12 amino acids. CDR3 region: CASATNRVEQYF. The CDR3 coding sequence is TGTGCCAGTGCAACCAATAGGGTCGAGCAGTACTTC.

V is TRBV19 and J is TRBJ2-1, with 10 nucleotides matching TRBD2. Germline-derived CDR1 and CDR2 are LNHDA and SQIVND (reference sequence). With V trimmed by 7 bases and J by 0 bases, 3 bases remained unmatched. The CDR3 totals 15 residues. Here the CDR3 reads CASKASGSSYNEQFF. The CDR3 bases are TGTGCCAGTAAGGCTAGCGGGAGCTCCTACAATGAGCAGTTCTTC.

The rearrangement joins TRBV10-2 to TRBJ1-1, with 9 positions matching TRBD1. J was trimmed by 3 bases and V by 6 bases; bases with no gene match: 5. The V gene's germline CDR1 is WSHSY and CDR2 SAAADI. The CDR3 has 14 amino acids. CDR3 nucleotides: TGCGCCAGCAGGAATACAGGGGGCTACACTGAAGCTTTCTTT. The encoded protein is CASRNTGGYTEAFF.

The rearrangement links TRBV9 to TRBJ1-1; unclear D gene. V gave up 3 bases and J gave up 4 bases, with 10 bases separating them. The germline gives CDR1 SGDLS, CDR2 YYNGEE. The CDR3 is made up of 13 amino acids. The CDR3 DNA is TGTGCCAGCAGCGAACCTGCCGGCACTGAAGCTTTCTTT. Protein product: CASSEPAGTEAFF. Full variable domain (rest looked up from reference TRBV9 and TRBJ1-1): DSGVTQTPKHLITATGQRVTLRCSPRSGDLSVYWYQQSLDQGLQFLIQYYNGEERAKGNILERFSAQQFPDLHSELNLSSLELGDSALYFCASSEPAGTEAFFGQGTRLTVV.

The chain employs TRBV19 and TRBJ1-2; D may be TRBD1 (5 bases). V gave up 3 bases and J gave up 1 base, with 12 bases separating them. The CDR3 is 15 residues long. The germline V gene encodes CDR1 LNHDA and CDR2 SQIVND (reference sequence). The DNA for the CDR3 is TGTGCCAGTAGTATCAGCAGGGCCTTTAACTATGGCTACACCTTC. This gives the protein CASSISRAFNYGYTF.

The rearrangement joins TRBV4-3 to TRBJ1-1; D is possibly TRBD1 (5 bases). Germline assignment: CDR1 LGHNA and CDR2 YSLEER. Trimming removed 1 base from V and 10 bases from J, with 13 bases in between. This CDR3 is built from 13 residues. CDR3: CASSQGEGAGAFF. In DNA, the CDR3 is TGCGCCAGCAGCCAAGGGGAAGGGGCAGGAGCTTTCTTT.

This sequence joins TRBV28 and TRBJ2-7; D gene unclear. The CDR3 is made up of 15 amino acids. Germline V lookup: CDR1 MDHEN, CDR2 SYDVKM. V shed 5 bases and J shed 0 bases, with 14 bases lying between them. CDR3 sequence (DNA): TGTGCCAGCAGTCCCTCGGCAGGCAGCTCCTACGAGCAGTACTTC. Its protein is CASSPSAGSSYEQYF.

The chain recombines TRBV7-8 with TRBJ2-7; D remains ambiguous. Trimming removed 6 bases from V and 0 bases from J, with 15 bases in between. CDR1 and CDR2 from the germline V gene are SGHVS and FQNEAQ. This CDR3 spans 15 amino acids. The CDR3 loop is CASSLRAAGSYEQYF. CDR3 DNA sequence: TGTGCCAGCAGTCTTCGAGCTGCAGGCTCCTACGAGCAGTACTTC.

The chain links TRBV19 to TRBJ2-7, with D hard to call. CDR3 size: 13 residues. V lost 1 base and J 6 bases, leaving 10 bases between the germline ends. Germline lookup yields CDR1 LNHDA and CDR2 SQIVND (reference sequence). This CDR3 is CASSIGKPTEQYF. The CDR3 coding sequence is TGTGCCAGTAGTATAGGGAAACCCACCGAGCAGTACTTC. Based on the CDR3 plus reference TRBV19 and TRBJ2-7, the full variable domain is DGGITQSPKYLFRKEGQNVTLSCEQNLNHDAMYWYRQDPGQGLRLIYYSQIVNDFQKGDIAEGYSVSREKKESFPLTVTSAQKNPTAFYLCASSIGKPTEQYFGPGTRLTVT.

The rearrangement uses TRBV19 and TRBJ2-3; the match to TRBD2 covers 9 bases. J was trimmed by 0 bases and V by 6 bases; bases with no gene match: 4. CDR1 and CDR2 from the germline V gene are LNHDA and SQIVND (reference sequence). This CDR3 comprises 15 residues. This chain's CDR3 is CASSLLAGSTDTQYF. Written as DNA, the CDR3 is TGTGCCAGTAGCCTTCTAGCGGGGAGCACAGATACGCAGTATTTT.

V usage is TRBV7-6 and J usage is TRBJ2-7, with D possibly being TRBD2 (6 bases). Trimming took off 4 bases at V and 0 bases at J, with 25 bases between the two ends. The germline V gene encodes CDR1 SGHVS and CDR2 FNYEAQ. CDR3 length: 19 residues. The CDR3 is CASSWKLGLIPRSSYEQYF. The CDR3 DNA sequence: TGTGCCAGCAGCTGGAAGCTAGGACTAATTCCCAGGAGCTCCTACGAGCAGTACTTC.

In this sample, this clone turned up a few times. Different DNA sequences within this sample yield the same CDR3. The rearrangement joins TRBV27 to TRBJ2-2; D gene uncertain. CDR1 and CDR2 (germline): MNHEY, SMNVEV (reference sequence). The germline V and J ends were trimmed by 2 bases and 3 bases, with 4 bases remaining between them. This CDR3 comprises 13 residues. The CDR3 reads CASSLRDTGELFF. The DNA for the CDR3 is TGTGCCAGCAGTTTAAGGGACACCGGGGAGCTGTTTTTT.

The J gene is TRBJ2-7, the V gene TRBV5-1, with D possibly being TRBD1 or TRBD2 (5 bases each). V shed 4 bases and J shed 1 base, with 18 bases lying between them. The germline V gene has CDR1 SGHRS and CDR2 YFSETQ. The CDR3 has 16 amino acids. CDR3 sequence reads: CASSTGTGTASYEQYF. The DNA for the CDR3 is TGCGCCAGCAGCACCGGGACCGGGACGGCATCCTACGAGCAGTACTTC.

CDR3 DNA sequence: TGTGCCAGCAGCTTAGAACTAGGGTACGAGCAGTACTTC. Amino acid sequence: CASSLELGYEQYF. The chain is built from TRBV7-2 and TRBJ2-7, with a weak D call TRBD2 (5 bases). CDR3 size: 13 residues. CDR1 is SGHTA and CDR2 is FQGNSA in the germline V gene. V was shortened by 1 base and J by 4 bases, with 8 bases between the two germline ends.

V and J are TRBV28 and TRBJ2-1; no definite D call. V was shortened by 7 bases and J by 0 bases, with 13 bases between the two germline ends. In germline, CDR1 is MDHEN, CDR2 SYDVKM. The CDR3 spans 15 residues. In nucleotides, the CDR3 is TGTGCCAGCACCCTAGGCGAATTCTCCTACAATGAGCAGTTCTTC. This sequence encodes CASTLGEFSYNEQFF.